Sequencing of this T cell receptor beta chain was carried out in a study of blood T cell repertoires in COVID-19. Study-wide background: Sites in the United States, Italy and Spain provided acute and convalescent COVID-19 samples. Sample material is recorded as cDNA or gDNA derived from T cells, B-cell-depleted T cells, or PBMCs.

In the source study's methods: Amplified reference gene primers provided the basis for estimating nucleated cell counts. Produced via immunoSEQ multiplex PCR; TCRdb's table is partial and in-frame only. V, J and clone size are taken as reported in that table, and D and trimming were inferred from the DNA itself. The sample has roughly 200,000 clones, around 84% seen once. Followed longitudinally, the Seattle patients had been enrolled during active infection. The TCR originated in a woman aged 80 or over with COVID-19, enrolled during active disease. The sequenced material came from peripheral blood.

The CDR3 region has the DNA TGTGCCAGCAGCTTACGAGGGGAGACTAGCGGGGGTGATGAGCAGTTCTTC. It translates to CASSLRGETSGGDEQFF. The V and J genes are TRBV7-2 and TRBJ2-1; 12 nucleotides align to TRBD2. Germline V CDR1 and CDR2: SGHTA, FQGNSA. The V and J ends lost 2 bases and 8 bases, in that order; junction bases with no gene match: 10. CDR3 length equals 17 residues.